Listed below are T cell receptor beta chains from one sample, sequenced in a study of blood T cell repertoires in COVID-19. The protocol was immunoSEQ multiplex PCR, while the TCRdb copy is restricted to in-frame clones and leaves out a portion. The data show 85,000 to 120,000 clones, approximately 86% seen once. The sample consisted of peripheral blood. The receptor source for this set is a woman in her 50s with COVID-19, enrolled during active disease. CDR3s include the opening cysteine and the closing phenylalanine or tryptophan. The order of the fields is V gene, CDR3 length, clone size, J gene, D gene, CDR3 protein, CDR3 DNA. D genes are given only for firm matches. A clone size is listed for some rows: how often the clone was seen (once, few, many), or a class if it is expanded.

TRBV30	11	NA	TRBJ1-2	NA	CAWNFGRGYTF	TGTGCCTGGAACTTTGGTCGCGGCTACACCTTC
TRBV3-1/TRBV3-2	14	NA	TRBJ2-7	TRBD1	CASSPRDRGQEQYF	TGTGCCAGCAGCCCCCGGGACAGGGGGCAAGAGCAGTACTTC
TRBV6-5	13	once	TRBJ1-1	NA	CASSVNRDTEAFF	TGTGCCAGCAGCGTAAACAGGGACACTGAAGCTTTCTTT
TRBV7-8	16	few	TRBJ1-5	NA	CASSLGRGGSNQPQHF	TGTGCCAGCAGCTTAGGTAGAGGGGGTAGCAATCAGCCCCAGCATTTT
TRBV30	17	once	TRBJ2-2	TRBD2	CAWRGTSGSPNTGELFF	TGTGCCTGGAGAGGGACTAGCGGGAGTCCGAACACCGGGGAGCTGTTTTTT
TRBV11-2	14	once	TRBJ1-2	NA	CASTRVTANYGYTF	TGTGCCAGCACCCGGGTGACAGCTAACTATGGCTACACCTTC
TRBV6-5	16	once	TRBJ2-3	NA	CASSYSSGPYTDTQYF	TGTGCCAGCAGTTACTCTAGCGGACCTTACACAGATACGCAGTATTTT
TRBV7-9	14	NA	TRBJ2-3	NA	CASSTGVSSDTQYF	TGTGCCAGCAGCACGGGGGTGTCGTCAGATACGCAGTATTTT
TRBV7-9	18	NA	TRBJ1-1	TRBD1	CASSFRQGAGPRIAEAFF	TGTGCCAGCAGCTTCAGACAGGGGGCGGGCCCCAGGATCGCTGAAGCTTTCTTT
TRBV10-3	14	few	TRBJ1-2	NA	CAISEGLTGYGYTF	TGTGCCATCAGTGAGGGCCTCACAGGGTATGGCTACACCTTC
TRBV28	13	NA	TRBJ2-7	TRBD1	CASSPDRGLEQYF	TGTGCCAGCAGTCCGGACAGGGGGCTCGAGCAGTACTTC
TRBV5-5	14	NA	TRBJ1-1	NA	CASSSGLLFTEAFF	TGTGCCAGCAGCTCCGGACTATTGTTCACTGAAGCTTTCTTT
TRBV5-4	15	NA	TRBJ2-7	TRBD1	CASSFGQGRLNEQYF	TGTGCCAGCAGCTTTGGACAGGGTAGGCTCAACGAGCAGTACTTC
TRBV6-5	15	NA	TRBJ1-1	TRBD1	CASSPRDRKNTEAFF	TGTGCCAGCAGTCCCCGGGACAGGAAGAACACTGAAGCTTTCTTT
TRBV12-3/TRBV12-4	12	NA	TRBJ2-7	NA	CASTGQSYEQYF	TGTGCCAGCACCGGACAGTCCTACGAGCAGTACTTC
TRBV7-9	15	once	TRBJ1-1	TRBD1	CASSPTGGLNTEAFF	TGTGCCAGCAGCCCCACAGGGGGGCTGAACACTGAAGCTTTCTTT
TRBV7-2	13	once	TRBJ1-2	NA	CASSPDWVDGYTF	TGTGCCAGCAGCCCAGACTGGGTAGATGGCTACACCTTC
TRBV7-8	14	once	TRBJ2-5	NA	CASSRLTVQETQYF	TGTGCCAGCAGCCGACTCACGGTCCAAGAGACCCAGTACTTC
TRBV2	11	NA	TRBJ1-4	NA	CASSELEKLFF	TGTGCCAGCAGTGAACTAGAAAAACTGTTTTTT
TRBV4-1	15	NA	TRBJ2-7	TRBD1	CASSQAGTGADEQYF	TGCGCCAGCAGCCAAGCCGGGACAGGAGCTGACGAGCAGTACTTC
TRBV5-8	17	once	TRBJ1-4	TRBD1	CASSLSGTGPTNEKLFF	TGTGCCAGCAGCTTGTCTGGGACAGGGCCAACTAATGAAAAACTGTTTTTT
TRBV27	15	NA	TRBJ2-3	TRBD2	CASSYSSGDTDTQYF	TGTGCCAGCAGTTATTCTAGCGGGGACACAGATACGCAGTATTTT
TRBV7-2	15	NA	TRBJ2-5	TRBD2	CASSPRTSGTETQYF	TGTGCCAGCAGCCCTAGGACTAGCGGGACAGAGACCCAGTACTTC
TRBV5-1	14	once	TRBJ2-2	NA	CASSFFQNTGELFF	TGCGCCAGCAGCTTTTTCCAGAACACCGGGGAGCTGTTTTTT
TRBV4-1	15	NA	TRBJ2-7	NA	CASSQDSGSYYEQYF	TGCGCCAGCAGCCAAGATTCAGGGTCGTACTACGAGCAGTACTTC
TRBV7-8	14	NA	TRBJ1-3	TRBD1	CASSLSGGGNTIYF	TGTGCCAGCAGCTTATCAGGGGGTGGAAACACCATATATTTT
TRBV6-5	15	NA	TRBJ1-4	TRBD1	CASSHGTATEEKLFF	TGTGCCAGCAGTCACGGGACAGCCACCGAAGAAAAACTGTTTTTT
TRBV10-1	12	NA	TRBJ2-5	TRBD1	CATWTGPETQYF	TGCGCCACCTGGACAGGGCCGGAGACCCAGTACTTC
TRBV10-3	16	NA	TRBJ2-3	NA	CAIRSGQGGNTDTQYF	TGTGCCATCAGGAGCGGACAGGGAGGGAACACAGATACGCAGTATTTT
TRBV9	14	NA	TRBJ2-7	NA	CASSAGIGVYEQYF	TGTGCCAGCAGCGCCGGGATAGGCGTCTACGAGCAGTACTTC
TRBV4-1	17	NA	TRBJ2-1	TRBD2	CASSQDKLAGTYNEQFF	TGCGCCAGCAGCCAAGATAAACTAGCGGGGACCTACAATGAGCAGTTCTTC